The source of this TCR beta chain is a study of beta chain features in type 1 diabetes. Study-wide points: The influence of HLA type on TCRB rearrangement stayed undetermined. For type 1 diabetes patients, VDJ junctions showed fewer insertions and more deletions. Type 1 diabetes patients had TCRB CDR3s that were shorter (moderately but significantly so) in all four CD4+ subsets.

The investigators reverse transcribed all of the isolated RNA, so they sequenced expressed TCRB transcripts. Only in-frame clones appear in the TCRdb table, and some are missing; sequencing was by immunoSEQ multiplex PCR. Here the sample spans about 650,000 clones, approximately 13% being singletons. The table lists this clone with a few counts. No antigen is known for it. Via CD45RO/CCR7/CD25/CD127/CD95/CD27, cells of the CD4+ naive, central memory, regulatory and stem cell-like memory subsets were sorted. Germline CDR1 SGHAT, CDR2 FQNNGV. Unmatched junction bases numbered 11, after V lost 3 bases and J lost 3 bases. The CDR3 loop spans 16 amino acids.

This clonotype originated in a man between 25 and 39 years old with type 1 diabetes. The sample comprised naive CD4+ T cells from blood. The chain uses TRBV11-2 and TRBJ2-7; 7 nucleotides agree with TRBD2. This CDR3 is CASSFRRSGEYYEQYF. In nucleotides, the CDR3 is TGTGCCAGCAGCTTCCGCAGAAGCGGGGAATACTACGAGCAGTACTTC.